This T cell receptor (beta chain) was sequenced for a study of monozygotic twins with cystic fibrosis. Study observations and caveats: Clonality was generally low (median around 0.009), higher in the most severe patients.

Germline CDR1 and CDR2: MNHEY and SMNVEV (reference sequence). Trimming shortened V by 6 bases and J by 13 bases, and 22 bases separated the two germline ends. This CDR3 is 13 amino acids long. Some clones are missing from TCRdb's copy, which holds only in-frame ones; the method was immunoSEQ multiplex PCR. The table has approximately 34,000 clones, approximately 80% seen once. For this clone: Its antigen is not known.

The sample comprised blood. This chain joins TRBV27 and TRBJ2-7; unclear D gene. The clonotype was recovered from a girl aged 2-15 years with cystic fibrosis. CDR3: CASSRDGPGLPYF. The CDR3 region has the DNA TGTGCCAGCAGCCGCGACGGGCCCGGCTTACCCTACTTC.